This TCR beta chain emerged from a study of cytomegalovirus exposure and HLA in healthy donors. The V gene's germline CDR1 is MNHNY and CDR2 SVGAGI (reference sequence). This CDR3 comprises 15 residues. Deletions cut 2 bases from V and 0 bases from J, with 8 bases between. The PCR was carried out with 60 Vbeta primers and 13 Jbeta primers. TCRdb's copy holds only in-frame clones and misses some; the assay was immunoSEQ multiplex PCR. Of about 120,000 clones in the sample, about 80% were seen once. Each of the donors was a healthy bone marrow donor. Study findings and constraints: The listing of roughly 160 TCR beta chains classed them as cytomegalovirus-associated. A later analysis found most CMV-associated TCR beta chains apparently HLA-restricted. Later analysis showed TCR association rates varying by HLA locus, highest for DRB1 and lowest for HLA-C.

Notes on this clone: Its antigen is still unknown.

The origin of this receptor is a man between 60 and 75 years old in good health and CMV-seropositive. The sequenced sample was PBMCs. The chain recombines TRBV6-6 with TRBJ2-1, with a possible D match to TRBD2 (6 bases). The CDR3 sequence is CASSYGGSSYNEQFF. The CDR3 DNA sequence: TGTGCCAGCAGTTACGGGGGGAGCTCCTACAATGAGCAGTTCTTC.